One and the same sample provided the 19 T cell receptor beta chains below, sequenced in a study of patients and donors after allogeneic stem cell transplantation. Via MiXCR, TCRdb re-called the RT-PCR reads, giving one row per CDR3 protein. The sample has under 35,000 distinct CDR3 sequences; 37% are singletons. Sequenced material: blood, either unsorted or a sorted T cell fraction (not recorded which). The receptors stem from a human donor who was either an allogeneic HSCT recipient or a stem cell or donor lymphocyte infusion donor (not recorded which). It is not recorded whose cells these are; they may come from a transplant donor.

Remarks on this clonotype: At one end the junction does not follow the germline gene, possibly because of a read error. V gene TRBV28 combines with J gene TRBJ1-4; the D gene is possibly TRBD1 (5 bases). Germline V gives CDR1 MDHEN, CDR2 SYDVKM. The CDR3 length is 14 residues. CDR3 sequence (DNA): TGTGCCACTACGGACAACTCCCTTAATAAAAAACTGTTTTTT. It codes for CATTDNSLNKKLFF.

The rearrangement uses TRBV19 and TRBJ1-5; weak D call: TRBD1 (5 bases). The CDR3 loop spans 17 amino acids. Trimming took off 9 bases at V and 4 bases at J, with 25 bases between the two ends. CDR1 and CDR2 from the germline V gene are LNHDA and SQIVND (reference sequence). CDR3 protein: CASRDRLWKGGNQPQHF. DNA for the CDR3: TGTGCCAGCAGGGACCGCTTATGGAAAGGCGGTAATCAGCCCCAGCATTTT.

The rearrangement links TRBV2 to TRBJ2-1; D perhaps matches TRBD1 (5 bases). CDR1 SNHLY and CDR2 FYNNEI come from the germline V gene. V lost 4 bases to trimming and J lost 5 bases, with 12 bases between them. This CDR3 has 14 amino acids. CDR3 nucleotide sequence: TGTGCCAGCAGTGTAGGTGGGGCAGACAATGAGCAGTTCTTC. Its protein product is CASSVGGADNEQFF.

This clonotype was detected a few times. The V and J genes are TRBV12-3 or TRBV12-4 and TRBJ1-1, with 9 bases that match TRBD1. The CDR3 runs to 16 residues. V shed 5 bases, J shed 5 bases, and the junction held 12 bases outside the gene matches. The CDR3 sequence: CASSPGQGGILTEAFF. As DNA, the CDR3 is TGTGCCAGCAGTCCGGGACAGGGAGGGATATTAACTGAAGCTTTCTTT.

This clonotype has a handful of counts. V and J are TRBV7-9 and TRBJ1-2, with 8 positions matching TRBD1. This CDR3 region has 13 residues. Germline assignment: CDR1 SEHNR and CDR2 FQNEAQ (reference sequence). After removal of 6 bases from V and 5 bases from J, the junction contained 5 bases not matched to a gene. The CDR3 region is CASSSGGVYGYTF. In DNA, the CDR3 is TGTGCCAGCAGTTCAGGGGGCGTATATGGCTACACCTTC.

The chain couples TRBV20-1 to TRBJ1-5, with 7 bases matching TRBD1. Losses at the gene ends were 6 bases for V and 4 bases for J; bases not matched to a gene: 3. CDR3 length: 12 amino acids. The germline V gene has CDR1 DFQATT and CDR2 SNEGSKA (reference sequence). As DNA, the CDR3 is TGCAGTGCCAGGGGGGCGAATCAGCCCCAGCATTTT. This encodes CSARGANQPQHF.

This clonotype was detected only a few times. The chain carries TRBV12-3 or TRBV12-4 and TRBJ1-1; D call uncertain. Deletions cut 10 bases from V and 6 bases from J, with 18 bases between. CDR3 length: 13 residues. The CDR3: CATHSRRFAEAFF. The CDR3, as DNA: TGTGCCACCCATTCTAGGAGGTTTGCTGAAGCTTTCTTT.

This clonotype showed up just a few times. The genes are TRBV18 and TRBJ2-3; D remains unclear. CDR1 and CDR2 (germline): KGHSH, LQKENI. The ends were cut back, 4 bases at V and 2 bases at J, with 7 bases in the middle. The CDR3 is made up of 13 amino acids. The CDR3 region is CASSLDLTDTQYF. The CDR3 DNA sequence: TGTGCCAGCTCACTGGACCTCACAGATACGCAGTATTTT.

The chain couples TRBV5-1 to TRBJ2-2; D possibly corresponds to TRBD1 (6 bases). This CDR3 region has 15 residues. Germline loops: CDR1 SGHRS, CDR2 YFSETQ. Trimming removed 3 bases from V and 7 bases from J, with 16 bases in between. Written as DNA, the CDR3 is TGCGCCAGCAGCTCCCCCCTACAGGGTATCGGGGAGCTGTTTTTT. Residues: CASSSPLQGIGELFF.

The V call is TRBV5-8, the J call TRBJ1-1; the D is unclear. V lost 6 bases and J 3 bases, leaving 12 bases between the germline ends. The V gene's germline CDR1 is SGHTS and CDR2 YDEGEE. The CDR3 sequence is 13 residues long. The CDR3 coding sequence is TGTGCCAGCACCCGTAGCCCGGACACTGAAGCTTTCTTT. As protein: CASTRSPDTEAFF. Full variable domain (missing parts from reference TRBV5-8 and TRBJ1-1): EAGVTQSPTHLIKTRGQQATLRCSPISGHTSVYWYQQALGLGLQFLLWYDEGEERNRGNFPPRFSGRQFPNYSSELNVNALELEDSALYLCASTRSPDTEAFFGQGTRLTVV.

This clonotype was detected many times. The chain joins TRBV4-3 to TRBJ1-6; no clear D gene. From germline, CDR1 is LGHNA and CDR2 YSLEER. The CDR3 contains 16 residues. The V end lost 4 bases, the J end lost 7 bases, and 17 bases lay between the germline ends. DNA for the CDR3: TGCGCCAGCAGCCTACTATCTCCTCGGTTCAATTCACCCCTCCACTTT. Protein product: CASSLLSPRFNSPLHF.

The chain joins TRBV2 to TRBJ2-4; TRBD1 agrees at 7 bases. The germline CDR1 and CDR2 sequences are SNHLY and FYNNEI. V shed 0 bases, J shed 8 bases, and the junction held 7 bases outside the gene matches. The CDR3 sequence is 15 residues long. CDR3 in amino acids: CASSEAGDRAHIQYF. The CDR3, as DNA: TGTGCCAGCAGTGAAGCAGGCGACAGGGCACACATTCAGTACTTC.

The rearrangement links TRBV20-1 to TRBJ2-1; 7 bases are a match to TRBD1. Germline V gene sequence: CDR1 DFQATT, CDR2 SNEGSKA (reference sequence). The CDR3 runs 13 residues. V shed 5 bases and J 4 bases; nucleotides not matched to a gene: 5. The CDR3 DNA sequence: TGCAGTGCTCTCCGGGACAGATACAATGAGCAGTTCTTC. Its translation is CSALRDRYNEQFF.

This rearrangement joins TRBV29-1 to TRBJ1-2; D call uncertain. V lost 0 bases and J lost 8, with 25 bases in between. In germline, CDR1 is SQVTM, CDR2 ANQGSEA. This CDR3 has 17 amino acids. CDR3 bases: TGCAGCGTTGAAGATCGGAGTCAGAACCCCTCGGGCATAGGCTACACCTTC. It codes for CSVEDRSQNPSGIGYTF. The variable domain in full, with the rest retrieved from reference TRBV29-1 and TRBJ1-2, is SAVISQKPSRDICQRGTSLTIQCQVDSQVTMMFWYRQQPGQSLTLIATANQGSEATYESGFVIDKFPISRPNLTFSTLTVSNMSPEDSSIYLCSVEDRSQNPSGIGYTFGSGTRLTVV.

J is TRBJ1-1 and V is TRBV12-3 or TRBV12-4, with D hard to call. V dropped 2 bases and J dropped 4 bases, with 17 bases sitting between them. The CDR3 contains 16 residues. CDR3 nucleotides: TGTGCCAGCAGTTTAAGGGTACGCGTAGAGGGCACTGAAGCTTTCTTT. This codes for CASSLRVRVEGTEAFF.

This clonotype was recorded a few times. The CDR3 here is CASSQPGGSYEAFF. Here the CDR3 DNA reads TGTGCCAGCAGCCAACCGGGAGGGTCCTACGAAGCTTTCTTT. The V and J genes are TRBV7-2 and TRBJ1-1; D unresolved. V lost 5 bases and J lost 8, with 18 bases in between. The CDR3 loop spans 14 amino acids. Germline V gene sequence: CDR1 SGHTA, CDR2 FQGNSA.

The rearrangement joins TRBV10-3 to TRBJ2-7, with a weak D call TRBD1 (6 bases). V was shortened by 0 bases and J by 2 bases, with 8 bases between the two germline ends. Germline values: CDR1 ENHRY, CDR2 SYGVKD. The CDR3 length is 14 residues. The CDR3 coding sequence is TGTGCCATCAGTGAGTCGGGGGCAACCTACGAGCAGTACTTC. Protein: CAISESGATYEQYF.

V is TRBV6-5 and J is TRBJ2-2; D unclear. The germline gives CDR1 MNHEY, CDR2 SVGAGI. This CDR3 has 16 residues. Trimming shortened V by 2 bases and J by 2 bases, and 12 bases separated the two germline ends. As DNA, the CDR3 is TGTGCCAGCAGTTACGGATTTAACAGCAACACCGGGGAGCTGTTTTTT. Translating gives CASSYGFNSNTGELFF.

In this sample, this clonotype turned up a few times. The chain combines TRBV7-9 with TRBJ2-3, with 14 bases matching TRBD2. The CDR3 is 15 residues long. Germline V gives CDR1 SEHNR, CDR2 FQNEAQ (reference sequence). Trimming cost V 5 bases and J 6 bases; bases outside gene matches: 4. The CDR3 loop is CASSAGLAGDDTQYF. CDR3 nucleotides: TGTGCCAGCAGCGCGGGACTAGCGGGAGATGATACGCAGTATTTT.